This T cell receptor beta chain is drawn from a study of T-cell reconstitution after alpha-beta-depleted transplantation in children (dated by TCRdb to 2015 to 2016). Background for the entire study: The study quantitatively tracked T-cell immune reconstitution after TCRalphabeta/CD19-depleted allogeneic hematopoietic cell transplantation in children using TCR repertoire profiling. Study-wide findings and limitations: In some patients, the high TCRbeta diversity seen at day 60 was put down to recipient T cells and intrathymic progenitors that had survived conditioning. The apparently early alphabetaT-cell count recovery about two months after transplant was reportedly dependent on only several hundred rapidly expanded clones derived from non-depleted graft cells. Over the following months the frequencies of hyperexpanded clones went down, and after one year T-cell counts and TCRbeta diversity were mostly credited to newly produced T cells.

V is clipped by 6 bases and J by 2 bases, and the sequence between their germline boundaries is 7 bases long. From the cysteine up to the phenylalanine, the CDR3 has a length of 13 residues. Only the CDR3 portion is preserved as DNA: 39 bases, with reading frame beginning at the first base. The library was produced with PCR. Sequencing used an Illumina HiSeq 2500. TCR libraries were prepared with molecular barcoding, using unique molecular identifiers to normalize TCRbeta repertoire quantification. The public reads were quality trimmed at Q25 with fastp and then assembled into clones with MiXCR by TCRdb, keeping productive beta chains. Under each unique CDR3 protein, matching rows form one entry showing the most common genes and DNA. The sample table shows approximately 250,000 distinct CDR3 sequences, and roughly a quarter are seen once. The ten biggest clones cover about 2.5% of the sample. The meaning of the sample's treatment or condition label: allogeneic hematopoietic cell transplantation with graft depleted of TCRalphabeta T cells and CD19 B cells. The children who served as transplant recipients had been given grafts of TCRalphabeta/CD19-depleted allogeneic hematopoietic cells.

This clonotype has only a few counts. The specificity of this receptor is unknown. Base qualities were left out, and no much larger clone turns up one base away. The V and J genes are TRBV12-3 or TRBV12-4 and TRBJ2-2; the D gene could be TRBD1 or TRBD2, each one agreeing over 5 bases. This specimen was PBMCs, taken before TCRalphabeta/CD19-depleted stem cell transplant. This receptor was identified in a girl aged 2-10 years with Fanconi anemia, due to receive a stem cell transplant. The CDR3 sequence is CASSRGNTGELFF. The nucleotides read TGTGCCAGCAGCCGGGGCAACACCGGGGAGCTGTTTTTT.